This T cell receptor beta chain was recorded in a study of blood T cells in healthy people across ages. On the study more broadly: About one barcoded beta molecule per two T cells came from capture by template switching.

This clonotype was seen a single time. Sequence at one end of the junction differs from germline and may be a read error. Primed by a sample-barcoded 5' primer and a J-beta primer mix, a second PCR proceeded for 7 to 11 cycles. Via MiXCR, TCRdb re-called the 5' RACE reads, giving one row per CDR3 protein. In the table there are over a million distinct CDR3 sequences, about 23% of which are singletons. Germline CDR1 reads SGHRS; CDR2 reads YFSETQ. The CDR3 covers 18 residues. These data were also reused for a study on T cells of mothers and their children. From that report: At about 1.5 ug per 15 ul, all of the extracted RNA went into cDNA synthesis. For each mother, over 9.5 million TCR beta CDR3 reads were obtained, and for each child, approximately 3 million. T cell clones that were persistent and microchimeric went undetected.

The chain couples TRBV5-1 to TRBJ2-5; D may be TRBD2 (5 bases). The sequenced sample was blood. This TCR was sampled from a girl aged 2-10 years in good health. CDR3 nucleotide sequence: TGTGCCAGCCACCTGGGTGGGGTAAGCGGAAAAGGCCAAGAGACCCAGTACTTC. Its translation is CASHLGGVSGKGQETQYF.